This T cell receptor beta chain is drawn from a study of blood T cell repertoires in COVID-19. Turning to the study itself: Samples taken during acute and convalescent COVID-19 were collected in the United States, Italy and Spain. Nucleic acid was either cDNA or gDNA, and it came from T cells, B-cell-depleted T cells, or PBMCs.

Assay used: immunoSEQ multiplex PCR; TCRdb lists only in-frame clones, some missing. The sample has under 250,000 clones; 85% to 90% are singletons. Trimming shortened V by 3 bases and J by 0 bases, and 9 bases separated the two germline ends. This CDR3 contains 16 residues. Germline CDR1 is LNHDA and CDR2 is SQIVND (reference sequence). V is TRBV19 and J is TRBJ1-6; a possible D gene is TRBD1 (6 bases). The specimen sequenced was peripheral blood. The TCR comes from a woman between 55 and 75 years old with acute or convalescent COVID-19. In DNA, the CDR3 is TGTGCCAGTAGTATGCAGGGGAGCTCCTATAATTCACCCCTCCACTTT. It translates to CASSMQGSSYNSPLHF.